The rows below give T cell receptor beta chains drawn from one sample of a study of T cell repertoires in cytomegalovirus infection. For these receptors, no antigen is known. TCRdb used MiXCR to reprocess the reads, holding one entry per CDR3 protein. The sample holds 800,000 to 950,000 distinct CDR3 sequences, approximately 29% seen once. The material sequenced was cultured CD8+ T cells from PBMCs, taken from culture after CMV antigen stimulation. The source is a human donor in good health (CMV status not recorded). Some clones in this sample may be carry-over from other donors' samples. Each CDR3 is given with its conserved first and last residue. A D gene is named only where the DNA matches it firmly. Only some rows state a clone size, as once, few, many or a class for expanded clones.

size,V,length,J,D,CDR3,DNA
-,TRBV6-6,15,TRBJ1-1,TRBD1,CASVWTGAANTEAFF,TGTGCCAGCGTCTGGACAGGGGCAGCGAACACTGAAGCTTTCTTT
few,TRBV5-8,16,TRBJ2-5,-,CASSLGSRQLQETQYF,TGTGCCAGCAGCTTGGGTTCGAGACAGCTACAAGAGACCCAGTACTTC
few,TRBV12-3/TRBV12-4,14,TRBJ1-2,-,CASGGEGVNYGYTF,TGTGCCAGCGGTGGGGAGGGTGTAAACTATGGCTACACCTTC
few,TRBV7-9,13,TRBJ1-1,-,CASSGRGGYEAFF,TGTGCCAGCAGCGGCCGGGGCGGTTATGAAGCTTTCTTT
few,TRBV7-9,19,TRBJ2-1,TRBD1,CATYSLVRGRISSYNEQFF,TGTGCCACCTACAGCCTCGTCAGGGGGCGTATAAGCTCCTACAATGAGCAGTTCTTC
once,TRBV4-1,16,TRBJ2-5,TRBD2,CASSQLLAGGDETQYF,TGCGCCAGCAGCCAACTTCTAGCGGGGGGGGATGAGACCCAGTACTTC
few,TRBV12-3/TRBV12-4,13,TRBJ2-1,TRBD1,CASRRQGASEQFF,TGTGCCAGCAGACGCCAGGGGGCCAGTGAGCAGTTCTTC
-,TRBV6-2/TRBV6-3,14,TRBJ2-1,TRBD1,CASTETGFYNEQFF,TGTGCCAGCACTGAGACAGGGTTCTACAATGAGCAGTTCTTC
-,TRBV7-6,12,TRBJ1-4,-,CASSLQQGPLFF,TGTGCCAGCAGCTTACAACAGGGCCCCTTGTTTTTT
few,TRBV27,22,TRBJ2-1,TRBD2,CASSWAEYGTSGSSVFDNEQFF,TGTGCCAGCAGTTGGGCGGAATACGGGACTAGCGGATCCTCAGTGTTCGACAATGAGCAGTTCTTC
many,TRBV7-2,20,TRBJ2-1,TRBD2,CASSLENTVAGGILYNEQFF,TGTGCCAGCAGCTTAGAGAACACCGTAGCGGGGGGCATACTGTACAATGAGCAGTTCTTC
once,TRBV4-3,15,TRBJ1-1,TRBD1,CASSQSRDRGAEAFF,TGCGCCAGCAGCCAATCCCGGGACAGGGGGGCTGAAGCTTTCTTT
-,TRBV27,16,TRBJ1-3,-,CASSPLSGLSGNTIYF,TGTGCCAGCAGTCCCCTCTCAGGTCTCTCTGGAAACACCATATATTTT
-,TRBV12-3/TRBV12-4,12,TRBJ2-2,-,CASSLQPGELFF,TGTGCCAGCAGTTTACAACCCGGGGAGCTGTTTTTT
-,TRBV6-6,15,TRBJ1-1,-,CASSYSGGNRAEAFF,TGTGCCAGCAGTTACTCCGGGGGGAATCGGGCTGAAGCTTTCTTT
few,TRBV27,16,TRBJ2-3,TRBD2,CASSLLAGRGTDTQYF,TGTGCCAGCAGTCTACTAGCGGGGAGAGGCACAGATACGCAGTATTTT
-,TRBV2,13,TRBJ1-4,TRBD1,CASGGQRFEKLFF,TGTGCCAGCGGGGGACAGCGATTTGAAAAACTGTTTTTT
-,TRBV6-5,16,TRBJ1-1,-,CASSYSQVGVNTEAFF,TGTGCCAGCAGTTACTCGCAGGTCGGAGTGAACACTGAAGCTTTCTTT
-,TRBV5-1,19,TRBJ1-1,-,CASSFRGGHEGFMNTEAFF,TGCGCCAGCAGCTTTCGGGGGGGGCACGAGGGATTCATGAACACTGAAGCTTTCTTT
-,TRBV6-5,18,TRBJ2-2,-,CASSYDIIRDSSTGELFF,TGTGCCAGCAGTTACGACATCATCCGGGACTCCTCAACCGGGGAGCTGTTTTTT
few,TRBV12-3/TRBV12-4,15,TRBJ1-1,TRBD1,CASRYPGQGITEAFF,TGTGCCAGCAGATACCCGGGACAGGGGATCACTGAAGCTTTCTTT
many,TRBV12-3/TRBV12-4,14,TRBJ1-6,TRBD1,CASRLGQGNSPLHF,TGTGCCAGCAGGCTAGGACAGGGGAATTCACCCCTCCACTTT
-,TRBV19,14,TRBJ2-2,-,CASTGSANTGELFF,TGTGCCAGTACTGGCAGCGCGAACACCGGGGAGCTGTTTTTT
few,TRBV12-3/TRBV12-4,12,TRBJ1-1,-,CASSPTSIEAFF,TGTGCCAGCAGCCCTACATCAATTGAAGCTTTCTTT
once,TRBV7-9,13,TRBJ2-1,TRBD2,CASHSGGPDEQFF,TGTGCCAGCCATTCGGGAGGGCCTGATGAGCAGTTCTTC
few,TRBV29-1,14,TRBJ1-1,-,CSARPENMNTEAFF,TGCAGCGCCAGGCCTGAGAACATGAACACTGAAGCTTTCTTT
-,TRBV11-2,14,TRBJ2-2,-,CAIGGVANTGELFF,TGTGCCATAGGGGGGGTCGCGAACACCGGGGAGCTGTTTTTT
few,TRBV12-3/TRBV12-4,11,TRBJ1-2,-,CASSSVGDYTF,TGTGCCAGCAGTTCGGTAGGGGACTACACCTTC
few,TRBV6-1,16,TRBJ1-6,-,CASSWREGHLNSPLHF,TGTGCCAGCAGTTGGCGGGAAGGACACTTGAATTCACCCCTCCACTTT
-,TRBV7-6,12,TRBJ1-2,-,CASSLAQDGYTF,TGTGCCAGCAGCTTAGCTCAGGATGGCTACACCTTC
few,TRBV10-3,9,TRBJ2-3,-,CAAGDTQYF,TGTGCCGCCGGAGATACGCAGTATTTT
few,TRBV19,17,TRBJ2-1,-,CASSLGGRTVVHNEQFF,TGTGCCAGTAGTCTAGGGGGGAGGACAGTCGTCCACAATGAGCAGTTCTTC
few,TRBV5-6,15,TRBJ2-7,TRBD1,CASSSAGTVSYEQYF,TGTGCCAGCAGCTCCGCCGGGACAGTCTCCTACGAGCAGTACTTC
-,TRBV20-1,17,TRBJ1-5,TRBD1,CSALTGGARYGNQPQHF,TGCAGTGCTCTGACAGGGGGCGCAAGGTATGGCAATCAGCCCCAGCATTTT
-,TRBV19,14,TRBJ2-1,TRBD2,CASKITGGNNEQFF,TGTGCCAGCAAGATCACGGGGGGGAACAATGAGCAGTTCTTC
many,TRBV28,11,TRBJ1-2,TRBD1,CASKTGNGYTF,TGTGCCAGCAAGACAGGGAATGGCTACACCTTC
many,TRBV7-2,19,TRBJ2-1,TRBD2,CASSLGVAGLHSSYNEQFF,TGTGCCAGCAGCTTGGGGGTAGCGGGGCTTCATAGCTCCTACAATGAGCAGTTCTTC
few,TRBV7-9,14,TRBJ1-2,TRBD1,CASSTGQGDYGYTF,TGTGCCAGCAGCACCGGACAGGGAGACTATGGCTACACCTTC
-,TRBV29-1,15,TRBJ2-7,TRBD1,CSVEDRGGPRDEQYF,TGCAGCGTTGAGGACAGGGGAGGGCCCCGGGATGAGCAGTACTTC
-,TRBV12-3/TRBV12-4,15,TRBJ1-4,-,CASTPPAATNEKLFF,TGTGCCAGCACCCCCCCAGCTGCAACTAATGAAAAACTGTTTTTT
once,TRBV6-8,15,TRBJ2-1,TRBD1,CASSRTGLGRDEQFF,TGTGCCAGCAGCCGGACAGGGCTTGGGCGTGATGAGCAGTTCTTC
-,TRBV11-2,18,TRBJ2-6,TRBD1,CASSSPGQATSGVNVLTF,TGTGCCAGCAGCTCCCCGGGACAGGCGACCTCTGGGGTCAACGTCCTGACTTTC
-,TRBV2,13,TRBJ1-2,-,CATGPRQDCGYTF,TGTGCCACGGGCCCCAGACAGGACTGTGGCTACACCTTC
-,TRBV6-1,14,TRBJ2-6,-,CASSEAHGANVLTF,TGTGCCAGCAGTGAAGCTCATGGGGCCAACGTCCTGACTTTC
-,TRBV12-3/TRBV12-4,12,TRBJ2-5,-,CASRGFRETQYF,TGTGCCAGCAGGGGGTTTCGAGAGACCCAGTACTTC
-,TRBV6-2/TRBV6-3,14,TRBJ1-2,-,CASSLVLGIYGYTF,TGTGCCAGCAGCCTTGTTTTGGGAATCTATGGCTACACCTTC
-,TRBV7-9,10,TRBJ2-1,-,CATRGIGQFF,TGTGCCACTCGGGGGATTGGGCAGTTCTTC
-,TRBV27,17,TRBJ2-1,TRBD2,CASTPIKSGGLYNEQFF,TGTGCCAGCACTCCCATCAAAAGCGGGGGGCTATACAATGAGCAGTTCTTC
-,TRBV6-1,17,TRBJ2-5,TRBD2,CASSEPWTSVILETQYF,TGTGCCAGCAGTGAACCCTGGACTAGCGTGATTCTGGAGACCCAGTACTTC
-,TRBV7-9,14,TRBJ2-5,TRBD1,CASSYPGTGVTQYF,TGTGCCAGCAGCTACCCCGGGACAGGGGTGACCCAGTACTTC
-,TRBV2,16,TRBJ1-1,TRBD1,CASSSTGEKMNTEAFF,TGTGCCAGCAGTTCCACAGGGGAGAAGATGAACACTGAAGCTTTCTTT